The 3 T cell receptor beta chains in this list originate from one sample, sequenced in a study of blood T cell repertoires in COVID-19. Assay: immunoSEQ multiplex PCR; the TCRdb copy retains only in-frame clones and omits some. The sample includes some 380,000 clones, 70% to 90% of them seen just once. The sequenced sample was PBMCs or T cells enriched from blood (not recorded which). These receptors originate from a woman in her thirties or forties with acute COVID-19.

The V call is TRBV19, the J call TRBJ2-1, with D possibly being TRBD2 (5 bases). The ends were cut back, 3 bases at V and 8 bases at J, with 11 bases in the middle. The CDR3 is 13 residues long. Per germline, CDR1 LNHDA and CDR2 SQIVND (reference sequence). The CDR3 loop reads CASSIYGVDEQFF. The CDR3 bases are TGTGCCAGTAGTATCTACGGGGTTGATGAGCAGTTCTTC.

The chain recombines TRBV27 with TRBJ1-4, with 9 positions matching TRBD1. This CDR3 is 16 amino acids long. The V gene end was trimmed by 7 bases and the J gene end by 7 bases; junction bases not matched to a gene: 13. The germline CDR1 and CDR2 sequences are MNHEY and SMNVEV (reference sequence). The CDR3 DNA reads as TGTGCCAGCAAAGTTAATCCGGGACAGGGTCGTGAAAAACTGTTTTTT. Translation gives CASKVNPGQGREKLFF.

This chain links TRBV27 with TRBJ2-5; D might be TRBD1 (5 bases). This CDR3 has 14 residues. The V end lost 2 bases, the J end lost 1 base, and 8 bases lay between the germline ends. The germline V gene encodes CDR1 MNHEY and CDR2 SMNVEV (reference sequence). This chain's CDR3 is CASSLAGFQETQYF. The CDR3, as DNA: TGTGCCAGCAGTTTAGCAGGGTTCCAAGAGACCCAGTACTTC.